One TCR beta chain is described in this entry. The antigen this receptor binds is unknown. Within one base of it there is no much larger clone, and no base qualities were kept. The immunoSEQ Assay, a bias-controlled multiplex PCR, was used to amplify TCRbeta CDR3 regions from genomic DNA. Under the source paper's analysis protocol: Nucleated cell counts per sample were estimated from amplification of reference gene primers within the assay. To quantify the absolute abundance of each unique TCRbeta CDR3 rearrangement, sequence reads were collapsed and filtered. Productive Simpson clonality was computed per sample as the square root of Simpson's diversity index over productive rearrangements. TCRdb carries this immuneACCESS record with in-frame sequences only. Its versions omit some clonotypes, under half of them owing to an unresolved V gene in the studies checked, with the rest unexplained. V, J and clone size are taken as reported in that table, and D and trimming were inferred from the DNA itself. The sample contains about 250,000 clones, more than 75% of them found a single time. The ten largest clones represent about 1.7% of the sample.

As encoded in the germline V gene (reference sequence), CDR1 is LNHDA while CDR2 is SQIVND. The CDR3 measures 15 amino acids from cysteine to phenylalanine. Only the CDR3 DNA stays, 45 bases, in frame from base 1. Trimming removed 4 bases from V and 2 bases from J; the gene matches leave 7 bases unexplained. These data come from a study of blood T cell repertoires in COVID-19 (dated by TCRdb to about 2020). About the full investigation: Collaborator samples came from the United States, Italy and Spain and covered acute and convalescent phases of COVID-19. The prospective study material was composed of cDNA or gDNA derived from T cells, B-cell-depleted T cells, or PBMCs. Deeply sampled blood TCRbeta repertoires from subjects exposed to, actively infected with, or recovered from COVID-19 were included in the dataset. A freely available public database, intended as a resource for researchers studying the immune response to SARS-CoV-2, is where the repertoires were released. Samples were obtained from the ongoing ImmuneRACE study (first 160 participants) and from roughly 1,300 subjects provided by 6 global collaborators. Nearly every sample came with metadata listing a de-identified subject ID, COVID-19 status, age in years and sex. Where available, HLA class I and class II types were obtained from metadata supplied by the sample provider rather than from assay-based typing.

Enrolling through a virtual design, the prospective study's participants ranged in age from roughly 18 to 89 years and lived across roughly 23 United States geographic areas. Cohort assignment in the prospective study relied on participant-reported clinical history from a screening survey and a study questionnaire. ImmuneRACE Cohort 3 recovered participants were defined by two consecutive negative NP/OP PCR tests, healthcare professional clearance, or symptom resolution. In the prospective study, mobile phlebotomists collected whole blood, serum and a nasopharyngeal or oropharyngeal swab from each participant. Over a roughly two-month period, participants in the prospective study had the option of providing additional blood draws and questionnaires. Before DNA extraction, prospective study blood samples were shipped either frozen or at room temperature. Overall results and qualifications from the work: How much clinical and demographic metadata was included differed by source and by participant, and the metadata was provided uncurated.

The sequence is built from TRBV19 and TRBJ1-2; 7 bases in the middle match TRBD1. Sequenced material: PBMCs or T cells enriched from blood (not recorded which). The TCR comes from a man aged 40-50 years who had recovered from COVID-19. The CDR3 region reads CASSTPGDRNYGYTF. The DNA sequence reads TGTGCCAGTAGTACCCCCGGGGACAGAAACTATGGCTACACCTTC. The reference TRBV19 and TRBJ1-2 proteins fill in what lies around the CDR3, so the full variable domain reads DGGITQSPKYLFRKEGQNVTLSCEQNLNHDAMYWYRQDPGQGLRLIYYSQIVNDFQKGDIAEGYSVSREKKESFPLTVTSAQKNPTAFYLCASSTPGDRNYGYTFGSGTRLTVV.